Each of the 8 T cell receptor beta chains below was sequenced from the same sample in a study of blood T cell repertoires in COVID-19. Assay used: immunoSEQ multiplex PCR; TCRdb lists only in-frame clones, some missing. The sample shows approximately 49,000 clones, 81% of them seen only once. The sample was peripheral blood. The receptor set was obtained from a woman of 80 years or more with COVID-19, enrolled during active disease.

This chain connects TRBV27 to TRBJ1-2, with D unclear. The V gene lost 5 bases and the J gene lost 7 bases, with 17 bases spanning the gap. From germline, CDR1 is MNHEY and CDR2 SMNVEV (reference sequence). CDR3 length: 14 amino acids. The CDR3 here is CASSPLGGSPGYTF. As DNA, the CDR3 is TGTGCCAGCAGTCCCCTAGGAGGGTCGCCTGGCTACACCTTC.

This chain links TRBV18 with TRBJ1-1, with 10 nucleotides matching TRBD1. The germline V gene has CDR1 KGHSH and CDR2 LQKENI. The V gene end was trimmed by 6 bases and the J gene end by 0 bases; junction bases not matched to a gene: 1. The CDR3 sequence is 14 residues long. The CDR3 spells CASSGTGVNTEAFF. As DNA, the CDR3 is TGTGCCAGCTCCGGGACAGGGGTGAACACTGAAGCTTTCTTT. Using reference TRBV18 and TRBJ1-1 for the parts outside the CDR3, the full variable domain is NAGVMQNPRHLVRRRGQEARLRCSPMKGHSHVYWYRQLPEEGLKFMVYLQKENIIDESGMPKERFSAEFPKEGPSILRIQQVVRGDSAAYFCASSGTGVNTEAFFGQGTRLTVV.

The chain has TRBV6-5 and TRBJ2-3; 8 nucleotides match TRBD1. The CDR3 loop spans 14 amino acids. The V gene end was trimmed by 6 bases and the J gene end by 0 bases; junction bases not matched to a gene: 2. Germline V gene data show CDR1 as MNHEY and CDR2 as SVGAGI. DNA for the CDR3: TGTGCCAGCAGATGGACAGGGAGCACAGATACGCAGTATTTT. This encodes CASRWTGSTDTQYF.

This clone was observed once. The V and J genes are TRBV7-2 and TRBJ2-1; TRBD2 matches 13 bases. V trimming: 4 bases; J trimming: 7 bases; junction bases outside the gene matches: 7. Germline CDR1 and CDR2: SGHTA and FQGNSA. The CDR3 runs 16 residues. The chain's CDR3 is CASSSTGTSGINEQFF. The CDR3 region has the DNA TGTGCCAGCAGCTCCACCGGGACTAGCGGGATTAATGAGCAGTTCTTC.

CDR3 sequence: CASSAILGGSTDTQYF. CDR3 sequence (DNA): TGCGCCAGCAGCGCCATACTAGGCGGGAGTACAGATACGCAGTATTTT. The rearrangement joins TRBV5-1 to TRBJ2-3; TRBD2 agrees at 7 bases. This CDR3 is built from 16 residues. In germline, CDR1 is SGHRS, CDR2 YFSETQ. V was clipped by 4 bases and J by 3 bases; unmatched bases: 11.

The chain uses TRBV7-9 and TRBJ2-2; TRBD2 matches 9 bases. CDR1 is SEHNR, CDR2 FQNEAQ, per germline (reference sequence). The CDR3 is 15 amino acids. V shed 5 bases and J 5 bases; nucleotides not matched to a gene: 6. Here the CDR3 reads CASSPIAGETGELFF. As DNA, the CDR3 is TGTGCCAGCAGCCCGATAGCGGGAGAAACCGGGGAGCTGTTTTTT.

V and J are TRBV18 and TRBJ2-2, with TRBD2 as a possible D gene (6 bases). Germline CDR1 reads KGHSH; CDR2 reads LQKENI. Trimming pared 5 bases from V and 4 bases from J, leaving 14 bases between. The CDR3 contains 15 residues. CDR3 amino acids: CASSMGLSSTGELFF. For the CDR3, the DNA is TGTGCCAGCTCAATGGGACTGTCGAGCACCGGGGAGCTGTTTTTT.

This chain links TRBV27 with TRBJ2-5, with 8 bases identical to TRBD1. Per germline, CDR1 MNHEY and CDR2 SMNVEV (reference sequence). The CDR3 is made up of 14 amino acids. The V gene end was trimmed by 5 bases and the J gene end by 5 bases; junction bases not matched to a gene: 7. CDR3 region: CASSRQGIWETQYF. Written as DNA, the CDR3 is TGTGCCAGCAGTCGACAGGGGATTTGGGAGACCCAGTACTTC.